Included here is one T cell receptor (beta chain) sequence, with context. Its specificity is not known. These data come from a study of fetal regulatory T cell absence and autoimmunity. The V gene's germline CDR1 is SGHAT and CDR2 FQNNGV. Trimming pared 2 bases from V and 8 bases from J, leaving 7 bases between. The length of the CDR3 is 13 residues. Whole-study findings and limits: Oligoclonal TCR enrichment in pancreas over cord blood reached over 80-fold for some clones.

The assay was run at survey level. The repertoire was sequenced with immunoSEQ multiplex PCR; TCRdb's copy has only in-frame clones and lacks some. This table has about 95,000 clones, 60% to 80% appearing once. This chain joins TRBV11-2 and TRBJ1-6; no clear D. The material sequenced was pancreas tissue. This clonotype was obtained from a male donor with IPEX syndrome. The CDR3 nucleotides read TGTGCCAGCAGCTTATTGGAGTATTCACCCCTCCACTTT. Translation: CASSLLEYSPLHF.